These 20 T cell receptor beta chains originate from one sample sequenced in a study of T-cell reconstitution after alpha-beta-depleted transplantation in children. A TCRbeta library incorporating unique molecular identifiers was prepared. TCRdb reanalysed the PCR reads using MiXCR and keeps one entry per CDR3 protein. The sample holds approximately 500,000 distinct CDR3 sequences, 10% seen once. Source: PBMCs, taken before TCRalphabeta/CD19-depleted stem cell transplant. The receptor source for this set is a child aged 2-15 years with inherited bone marrow failure, due to receive a stem cell transplant.

This clonotype was detected ten times or more. V usage is TRBV29-1 and J usage is TRBJ2-1; the match to TRBD2 covers 9 bases. V trimming: 3 bases; J trimming: 4 bases; junction bases outside the gene matches: 13. The length of the CDR3 is 17 residues. Germline CDR1 is SQVTM and CDR2 is ANQGSEA. The CDR3 sequence: CSVDGPSSGTKYNEQFF. CDR3 nucleotides: TGCAGCGTTGATGGTCCGTCTAGCGGGACTAAATACAATGAGCAGTTCTTC.

Only a few counts were recorded for this clonotype. This chain links TRBV20-1 with TRBJ2-1, with TRBD2 matching 10 bases. The germline CDR1 and CDR2 sequences are DFQATT and SNEGSKA (reference sequence). Trimming took 3 bases from V and 2 from J; bases not matched to a gene: 7. The CDR3 runs 16 residues. The CDR3 sequence is CSARLLAGDPYNEQFF. CDR3 bases: TGCAGTGCTAGGCTTCTAGCGGGAGACCCCTACAATGAGCAGTTCTTC.

This clonotype came up a few times. This sequence joins TRBV5-1 and TRBJ2-6; D is unclear. The germline V gene encodes CDR1 SGHRS and CDR2 YFSETQ. V was shortened by 1 base and J by 4 bases, with 24 bases between the two germline ends. The CDR3 is 20 amino acids. The CDR3 region is CASSLFLDPYVRTGANVLTF. The CDR3 DNA sequence: TGCGCCAGCAGCTTGTTCCTGGACCCCTATGTGCGGACGGGGGCCAACGTCCTGACTTTC.

This clonotype was seen at least ten times. The chain joins TRBV5-1 to TRBJ2-7; D perhaps matches TRBD1 (5 bases). The germline CDR1 and CDR2 sequences are SGHRS and YFSETQ. The CDR3 is 13 amino acids. The ends were cut back, 0 bases at V and 5 bases at J, with 9 bases in the middle. The CDR3 spells CASSLGWGHEQYF. The CDR3 DNA follows: TGCGCCAGCAGCTTGGGATGGGGCCACGAGCAGTACTTC.

This clonotype was seen many times. The chain has TRBV5-1 and TRBJ2-6; D is undetermined. The CDR3 loop spans 18 amino acids. V was shortened by 0 bases and J by 0 bases, with 13 bases between the two germline ends. In germline, CDR1 is SGHRS, CDR2 YFSETQ. CDR3 loop: CASSLGSGPNSGANVLTF. CDR3 sequence (DNA): TGCGCCAGCAGCTTGGGTTCGGGCCCCAACTCTGGGGCCAACGTCCTGACTTTC.

This clonotype was seen a handful of times. The CDR3 DNA reads TGTGCCAGCAGCCACGGACACAAGATGGTCCACGAGCAGTACTTC. This gives the protein CASSHGHKMVHEQYF. The V and J genes are TRBV7-9 and TRBJ2-7; a weak D match, TRBD1 (5 bases). Germline CDR1 SEHNR, CDR2 FQNEAQ (reference sequence). CDR3 size: 15 residues. The V and J ends lost 5 bases and 5 bases respectively, with 19 bases between them.

Ten or more counts support this clonotype. This chain joins TRBV24-1 and TRBJ2-2; D is undetermined. Germline lookup yields CDR1 KGHDR and CDR2 SFDVKD. Deletions cut 0 bases from V and 5 bases from J, with 6 bases between. The CDR3 sequence is 14 residues long. As DNA, the CDR3 is TGTGCCACCAGTGATTTGAAGTTAACCGGGGAGCTGTTTTTT. As protein: CATSDLKLTGELFF.

This clonotype occurred many times. The rearrangement links TRBV4-2 to TRBJ2-4, with 9 bases that match TRBD2. Germline V gene data show CDR1 as LGHNA and CDR2 as YNFKEQ. J was trimmed by 5 bases and V by 1 base; bases with no gene match: 12. The CDR3 totals 18 residues. Here the CDR3 reads CASSQGVSGSAVENIQYF. The CDR3 coding sequence is TGTGCCAGCAGCCAAGGGGTTAGCGGGAGCGCCGTCGAAAACATTCAGTACTTC.

As to this clonotype: A read error may explain this, as a much larger clone is one base away. J is TRBJ1-1 and V is TRBV7-9, with 7 bases that match TRBD1. CDR3 size: 13 residues. Trimming took 6 bases from V and 7 from J; bases not matched to a gene: 8. The germline V gene has CDR1 SEHNR and CDR2 FQNEAQ (reference sequence). The CDR3 DNA reads TGTGCCAGCAGATTACCCGACAGGGATGAAGCTTTCTTT. Encoded protein: CASRLPDRDEAFF.

This clonotype was observed many times. The chain couples TRBV5-1 to TRBJ1-1; 7 bases align to TRBD1. CDR3 size: 15 residues. V shed 0 bases, J shed 2 bases, and the junction held 4 bases outside the gene matches. CDR1 is SGHRS, CDR2 YFSETQ, per germline. CDR3: CASSLAGGGNTEAFF. DNA of the CDR3: TGCGCCAGCAGCTTGGCTGGAGGGGGCAACACTGAAGCTTTCTTT.

This clonotype was seen a handful of times. CDR3 DNA: TGTGCCTGCTACCGGGACAGGCTTTACGAGCAGTACTTC. It encodes CACYRDRLYEQYF. The rearrangement uses TRBV30 and TRBJ2-7; 8 bases line up with TRBD1. With V trimmed by 6 bases and J by 4 bases, 8 bases remained unmatched. CDR3 length: 13 residues. The germline gives CDR1 GTSNPN, CDR2 SVGIG (reference sequence).

The genes are TRBV20-1 and TRBJ2-7; TRBD2 matches 7 bases. This CDR3 comprises 14 residues. V lost 5 bases, J lost 0 bases, and 7 bases stayed unmatched. From germline, CDR1 is DFQATT and CDR2 SNEGSKA (reference sequence). CDR3 sequence (DNA): TGCAGTGCTCGGAAGGGAGGGGCCTCCTACGAGCAGTACTTC. It is translated as CSARKGGASYEQYF.

CDR3 in DNA: TGTGCCAGCAGCCCAGTGGGGGGCTCGGCAGATACGCAGTATTTT. Translated, it gives CASSPVGGSADTQYF. This rearrangement joins TRBV7-2 to TRBJ2-3; either TRBD1 or TRBD2 may fit D (6 bases each). This CDR3 region has 15 residues. The germline V gene has CDR1 SGHTA and CDR2 FQGNSA. The ends were cut back, 5 bases at V and 4 bases at J, with 16 bases in the middle.

This chain connects TRBV7-2 to TRBJ2-2; no firm D call. CDR3 size: 14 residues. V shed 6 bases and J shed 2 bases, with 10 bases lying between them. The germline CDR1 and CDR2 sequences are SGHTA and FQGNSA. The CDR3 DNA reads TGTGCCAGCAGAGGACGTATAAACACCGGGGAGCTGTTTTTT. Translation: CASRGRINTGELFF.

V usage is TRBV6-5 and J usage is TRBJ2-6; 9 nucleotides align to TRBD2. V was pared by 4 bases and J by 2 bases, with 9 bases of the junction left unmatched. Per germline, CDR1 MNHEY and CDR2 SVGAGI. The CDR3 is 18 residues long. CDR3 bases: TGTGCCAGCAGTTTCCCTAGCGGGAAAGGGACTGGGGCCAACGTCCTGACTTTC. It codes for CASSFPSGKGTGANVLTF.

This clonotype was counted ten times or more. The chain links TRBV29-1 to TRBJ1-2; D gene ambiguous. This CDR3 comprises 13 residues. Looked up from germline, CDR1 is SQVTM and CDR2 is ANQGSEA. Trimming shortened V by 2 bases and J by 2 bases, and 9 bases separated the two germline ends. CDR3 nucleotides: TGCAGCGTTGAAAGACTTGAGAACTATGGCTACACCTTC. Translating it yields CSVERLENYGYTF.

On this clonotype itself: A much larger clone lies one base from this, so it may be a read error. The J gene is TRBJ1-4, the V gene TRBV20-1, with a tentative D call TRBD1 (6 bases). Germline CDR1 is DFQATT and CDR2 is SNEGSKA (reference sequence). The CDR3 spans 15 residues. V was cut by 0 bases and J by 4 bases, with 12 bases left in between. CDR3 protein: CSARDWGTSNEKLFF. The CDR3 DNA reads as TGCAGTGCTAGAGATTGGGGGACAAGTAATGAAAAACTGTTTTTT.

This chain connects TRBV6-2 or TRBV6-3 to TRBJ2-1; D is unresolved. The CDR3 length is 11 residues. The germline V gene has CDR1 MNHEY and CDR2 SVGEGT. V was cut by 5 bases and J by 10 bases, with 9 bases left in between. The CDR3 reads CASSTLGEQFF. In DNA form, the CDR3 reads TGTGCCAGCAGTACCCTGGGGGAGCAGTTCTTC.

This clonotype was seen a few times. The rearrangement joins TRBV2 to TRBJ1-1; D may be TRBD1 (5 bases). Germline assignment: CDR1 SNHLY and CDR2 FYNNEI. V was shortened by 2 bases and J by 8 bases, with 9 bases between the two germline ends. The CDR3 loop spans 12 amino acids. CDR3 coding DNA: TGTGCCAGCAGTGAATTGGAGGGGGAAGCTTTCTTT. Its translation is CASSELEGEAFF.

In this sample, this clonotype turned up many times. The chain is built from TRBV4-2 and TRBJ2-1, with 10 bases aligning to TRBD2. Germline V gene data show CDR1 as LGHNA and CDR2 as YNFKEQ. This CDR3 has 13 residues. Trimming removed 6 bases from V and 6 bases from J; junction bases left unmatched: 2. The CDR3 reads CASRTSGINEQFF. CDR3 in DNA: TGTGCCAGCAGAACTAGCGGGATCAATGAGCAGTTCTTC.